One and the same sample provided the 30 T cell receptor beta chains below, sequenced in a study of blood T cell repertoires in COVID-19. The protocol was immunoSEQ multiplex PCR, while the TCRdb copy is restricted to in-frame clones and leaves out a portion. Counted here are about 180,000 clones, around 83% occurring once; the ten biggest clones make up less than 2%. Sequencing used peripheral blood. These receptors all come from a human donor in a cohort sampled during active COVID-19.

This sequence joins TRBV7-2 and TRBJ2-5, with 7 bases that match TRBD2. The CDR3 extends over 13 amino acids. Germline V gives CDR1 SGHTA, CDR2 FQGNSA. Trimming cost V 9 bases and J 0 bases; bases outside gene matches: 4. CDR3: CASQRGYQETQYF. The DNA of the CDR3 is TGTGCCAGTCAGCGGGGATACCAAGAGACCCAGTACTTC.

This clone appeared once. Mismatch with germline at one junction end may stem from a read error. The chain employs TRBV7-7 and TRBJ1-6; D not resolved. Per the germline V gene, CDR1 is SSHAT and CDR2 is FNYEAQ (reference sequence). The CDR3 totals 13 residues. This chain's CDR3 is CASSLGGNSPLHF. The CDR3 coding sequence is TGTGCTAGCAGCTTAGGCGGTAATTCACCCCTCCACTTT.

The chain couples TRBV29-1 to TRBJ1-4; 11 bases fit TRBD1. Germline values: CDR1 SQVTM, CDR2 ANQGSEA. This CDR3 has 14 amino acids. After removal of 4 bases from V and 7 bases from J, the junction contained 5 bases not matched to a gene. CDR3 DNA: TGCAGCGTTGGAGGACAGGGGGCGGGTGAAAAACTGTTTTTT. Translating it yields CSVGGQGAGEKLFF.

The V and J genes are TRBV10-3 and TRBJ2-7; 11 bases match TRBD2. CDR3 size: 16 residues. Trimming cost V 3 bases and J 3 bases; bases outside gene matches: 7. Germline V lookup: CDR1 ENHRY, CDR2 SYGVKD. The CDR3 sequence is CAISDPGLAGFYEQYF. The CDR3 DNA reads as TGTGCCATCAGTGACCCCGGACTAGCGGGTTTCTACGAGCAGTACTTC.

V and J are TRBV15 and TRBJ1-2; 7 bases line up with TRBD1. The CDR3 spans 14 residues. The junction had 5 bases not matched to a gene; V was cut back by 3 bases and J by 4 bases. Germline-derived CDR1 and CDR2 are LNHNV and YYDKDF (reference sequence). As DNA, the CDR3 is TGTGCCACCAGCAGGGAAGGACAGGCCTATGGCTACACCTTC. This sequence encodes CATSREGQAYGYTF. The full variable domain, rest sourced from reference TRBV15 and TRBJ1-2, is DAMVIQNPRYQVTQFGKPVTLSCSQTLNHNVMYWYQQKSSQAPKLLFHYYDKDFNNEADTPDNFQSRRPNTSFCFLDIRSPGLGDTAMYLCATSREGQAYGYTFGSGTRLTVV.

The V and J genes are TRBV6-2 or TRBV6-3 and TRBJ1-2, with 8 nucleotides matching TRBD1. There are 15 residues in the CDR3. Trimming at V came to 0 bases and at J to 5 bases, leaving 5 bases not matched to a gene. The germline V gene has CDR1 MNHEY and CDR2 SVGEGT. CDR3 bases: TGTGCCAGCAGTTACTCGCCGGACAGGGCTTATGGCTACACCTTC. Amino acid sequence: CASSYSPDRAYGYTF.

This chain links TRBV7-2 with TRBJ2-1, with D possibly being TRBD2 (6 bases). This CDR3 contains 13 residues. The ends were cut back, 5 bases at V and 9 bases at J, with 14 bases in the middle. The germline V gene has CDR1 SGHTA and CDR2 FQGNSA. CDR3 sequence (DNA): TGTGCCAGCAGCCCGTCGGACTATTCTGAGCAGTTCTTC. Protein sequence: CASSPSDYSEQFF.

This clone has just a few counts. CDR3 residues: CSVEFGVGGYEQYF. CDR3 sequence (DNA): TGCAGCGTTGAATTCGGGGTGGGAGGCTACGAGCAGTACTTC. This sequence joins TRBV29-1 and TRBJ2-7, with a weak D call TRBD2 (6 bases). Germline lookup yields CDR1 SQVTM and CDR2 ANQGSEA. The CDR3 length is 14 residues. Trimming pared 2 bases from V and 3 bases from J, leaving 14 bases between.

The chain employs TRBV21-1 and TRBJ2-2; the DNA was not compared with TRBD1, the D call given in the table. TRBV21-1 is described as a pseudogene. The CDR3 totals 18 residues. The CDR3, as DNA: TGTGCCAGCAGCAAAGGGAAAGGGGGTACCCCGAACACCGGGGAGCTGTTTTTT. It translates to CASSKGKGGTPNTGELFF.

This sequence joins TRBV3-1 (or the pseudogene TRBV3-2) and TRBJ2-2; 10 bases are shared with TRBD2. The germline V gene encodes CDR1 LGHDT and CDR2 YNNKEL (reference sequence). The CDR3 is 17 residues long. With V trimmed by 4 bases and J by 5 bases, 10 bases remained unmatched. The CDR3 sequence is CASSPRERGGYTGELFF. Written as DNA, the CDR3 is TGTGCCAGCAGCCCCAGGGAGCGGGGGGGCTATACCGGGGAGCTGTTTTTT.

The genes are TRBV6-2 or TRBV6-3 and TRBJ1-1; 7 nucleotides match TRBD1. The CDR3 has 15 amino acids. V lost 0 bases to trimming and J lost 0 bases; unmatched junction nucleotides: 1. CDR1 and CDR2 from the germline V gene are MNHEY and SVGEGT. DNA of the CDR3: TGTGCCAGCAGTTACTCAGGGGGCATGAACACTGAAGCTTTCTTT. Translating gives CASSYSGGMNTEAFF.

The chain joins TRBV4-1 to TRBJ1-2; 7 positions agree with TRBD1. The germline CDR1 and CDR2 sequences are MGHRA and YSYEKL. The trim removed 0 bases at V and 4 bases at J, leaving 8 bases unmatched. The CDR3 has 16 amino acids. The CDR3 sequence is CASSQDQGRGTYGYTF. The DNA for the CDR3 is TGCGCCAGCAGCCAAGATCAAGGCAGGGGGACCTATGGCTACACCTTC.

The rearrangement uses TRBV27 and TRBJ2-5; 8 bases line up with TRBD1. The J segment lost 4 bases and the V segment lost 4 bases, leaving 11 bases of the junction unmatched. From germline, CDR1 is MNHEY and CDR2 SMNVEV (reference sequence). The CDR3 spans 16 residues. CDR3 amino acids: CASSSTWTGTRETQYF. CDR3 nucleotide sequence: TGTGCCAGCAGTTCGACTTGGACAGGGACGCGAGAGACCCAGTACTTC.

The CDR3 loop reads CASSDTRLPIGYTF. The CDR3 DNA reads TGTGCCAGCAGTGACACACGTCTGCCCATCGGCTACACCTTC. The rearrangement links TRBV6-1 to TRBJ1-2; no clear D gene. V was trimmed by 3 bases and J by 8 bases, leaving 16 bases between them. Germline CDR1 is MNHNS and CDR2 is SASEGT. The CDR3 has 14 residues.

The V call is TRBV7-8, the J call TRBJ2-7; 8 bases are a match to TRBD1. The CDR3 runs to 15 residues. Unmatched junction bases numbered 7, after V lost 5 bases and J lost 1 base. The germline V gene encodes CDR1 SGHVS and CDR2 FQNEAQ. CDR3 sequence reads: CASSQGQGLSYEQYF. As DNA, the CDR3 is TGTGCCAGCAGCCAAGGACAGGGATTATCCTACGAGCAGTACTTC.

This clone was recorded once. The chain uses TRBV9 and TRBJ1-1; D unresolved. The germline CDR1 and CDR2 sequences are SGDLS and YYNGEE. Trimming left V 0 bases short and J 4 bases short, with 7 bases between. The CDR3 spans 13 residues. This CDR3 reads CASSVVSGTEAFF. Written as DNA, the CDR3 is TGTGCCAGCAGCGTAGTAAGCGGCACTGAAGCTTTCTTT.

In this sample, this clone turned up a few times. The same CDR3 also results from other DNA sequences found in this sample. This chain joins TRBV4-3 and TRBJ1-5; D is unclear. Germline V gene lookup returns CDR1 LGHNA and CDR2 YSLEER. Between the trimmed V and J ends, which lost 0 bases and 2 bases, there was a span of 8 bases. CDR3 length: 15 residues. CDR3 in DNA: TGCGCCAGCAGCCAAGATTACGGGGGCAATCAGCCCCAGCATTTT. It encodes CASSQDYGGNQPQHF.

V gene TRBV12-3 or TRBV12-4 combines with J gene TRBJ2-7; D not certain. Between the trimmed V and J ends, which lost 4 bases and 2 bases, there was a span of 3 bases. CDR3 size: 11 residues. The CDR3 DNA sequence: TGTGCCAGCAGTTCCACCTACGAGCAGTACTTC. It specifies CASSSTYEQYF.

This rearrangement joins TRBV7-9 to TRBJ1-2; a weak D match, TRBD1 (6 bases). V was trimmed by 1 base and J by 8 bases, leaving 11 bases between them. Germline CDR1 and CDR2: SEHNR and FQNEAQ (reference sequence). The CDR3 has 13 amino acids. CDR3 loop: CASSLEGTKGYTF. The CDR3 DNA reads as TGTGCCAGCAGCTTAGAAGGGACAAAGGGCTACACCTTC.

This rearrangement joins TRBV5-1 to TRBJ2-7; D ambiguous. CDR1 is SGHRS, CDR2 YFSETQ, per germline. V lost 2 bases and J lost 3, with 15 bases in between. CDR3 size: 15 residues. CDR3 sequence (DNA): TGCGCCAGCAGCTTAAATCCCGACTTATACTACGAGCAGTACTTC. Its translation: CASSLNPDLYYEQYF.

This clone was seen a few times. The genes are TRBV10-1 and TRBJ2-1, with 7 bases that match TRBD1. Germline-derived CDR1 and CDR2 are WNHNN and SYGVQD (reference sequence). The CDR3 is made up of 14 amino acids. V gave up 3 bases and J gave up 5 bases; unmatched junction bases: 4. CDR3 sequence (DNA): TGCGCCAGCAGTGACTATACAGGGGACAATGAGCAGTTCTTC. Translated, it gives CASSDYTGDNEQFF.

Turning to this clone: The junction departs from germline at one end; a sequencing error may be responsible. The CDR3 reads CASSTNPRETTEAFF. CDR3 in DNA: TGTGCTAGCAGCACCAATCCCCGGGAAACAACTGAAGCTTTCTTT. This chain links TRBV7-7 with TRBJ1-1; D gene ambiguous. The CDR3 consists of 15 residues. Germline CDR1 is SSHAT and CDR2 is FNYEAQ (reference sequence).

A few counts support this clone. The chain carries TRBV6-5 and TRBJ1-1, with D perhaps matching TRBD1 (5 bases). The CDR3 runs 12 residues. Germline CDR1 reads MNHEY; CDR2 reads SVGAGI. V shed 11 bases and J shed 5 bases, with 15 bases lying between them. CDR3 amino acids: CARQGRGTEAFF. The DNA for the CDR3 is TGTGCCCGCCAGGGCCGCGGAACTGAAGCTTTCTTT.

The chain uses TRBV7-2 and TRBJ2-2; TRBD2 is a possible D gene (6 bases). Germline V lookup: CDR1 SGHTA, CDR2 FQGNSA. Trimming took 5 bases from V and 6 from J, leaving 7 bases between them. The CDR3 has 12 residues. The CDR3 region has the DNA TGTGCCAGCAGCCGGAGGGCCGGGGAGCTGTTTTTT. Translated: CASSRRAGELFF.

The gene calls are TRBV4-3 and TRBJ2-7; maybe TRBD1 (6 bases). CDR1 is LGHNA and CDR2 is YSLEER in the germline V gene. This CDR3 contains 14 residues. V lost 1 base and J 3 bases, leaving 10 bases between the germline ends. CDR3 bases: TGCGCCAGCAGCCAAGGGACAGTAGACTACGAGCAGTACTTC. Amino acids: CASSQGTVDYEQYF.

The chain joins TRBV5-6 to TRBJ1-2; possible D gene TRBD1, 5 bases. CDR1 is SGHDT and CDR2 is YYEEEE in the germline V gene. This CDR3 is 14 amino acids long. Trimming left V 4 bases short and J 1 base short, with 11 bases between. The CDR3 region is CASSEGLLNYGYTF. The CDR3 DNA reads as TGTGCCAGCAGCGAGGGACTCCTTAACTATGGCTACACCTTC.

V and J are TRBV6-6 and TRBJ1-1; a possible D gene is TRBD1 (6 bases). V lost 11 bases, J lost 0 bases, and 19 bases lay in between. Per germline, CDR1 MNHNY and CDR2 SVGAGI (reference sequence). The CDR3 covers 15 residues. The CDR3 nucleotides read TGTGCCGCCACGGCCTCTCAGGGGTTGAACACTGAAGCTTTCTTT. It specifies CAATASQGLNTEAFF.

This chain links TRBV10-1 with TRBJ2-5; 10 bases agree with TRBD2. CDR3 length: 15 residues. CDR1 and CDR2 from the germline V gene are WNHNN and SYGVQD (reference sequence). V shed 2 bases, J shed 5 bases, and the junction held 5 bases outside the gene matches. Here the CDR3 DNA reads TGCGCCAGCAGTGAGAGAGCTAGCGGGAGCGAGACCCAGTACTTC. Translation: CASSERASGSETQYF.

The chain uses TRBV19 and TRBJ1-5; weak D call: TRBD1 (5 bases). The CDR3 covers 12 residues. CDR1 is LNHDA and CDR2 is SQIVND in the germline V gene (reference sequence). Trimming cost V 7 bases and J 6 bases, with 10 bases left between them. The CDR3 loop reads CASNRNAQPQHF. CDR3 in DNA: TGTGCCAGTAACAGGAACGCTCAGCCCCAGCATTTT. Together with reference TRBV19 and TRBJ1-5, the CDR3 gives the full variable domain: DGGITQSPKYLFRKEGQNVTLSCEQNLNHDAMYWYRQDPGQGLRLIYYSQIVNDFQKGDIAEGYSVSREKKESFPLTVTSAQKNPTAFYLCASNRNAQPQHFGDGTRLSIL.

The chain links TRBV6-5 to TRBJ2-7, with TRBD1 as a possible D gene (6 bases). Germline V gene data show CDR1 as MNHEY and CDR2 as SVGAGI. The V gene lost 1 base and the J gene lost 3 bases, with 10 bases spanning the gap. CDR3 length: 14 amino acids. The CDR3 DNA sequence: TGTGCCAGCAGTTACTTGGCCAGGGGCTACGAGCAGTACTTC. Translation: CASSYLARGYEQYF.